These 8 T cell receptor beta chains were all obtained from the same sample, sequenced in a study of blood T cells in healthy people across ages. Primers used in a second PCR of roughly 6 to 12 cycles were a sample-barcoded 5' primer and a J-beta primer mix. TCRdb passed the 5' RACE reads through MiXCR, listing each CDR3 protein once. The sample yields 1.6 million or so distinct CDR3 sequences, around 36% seen once. What was sequenced was blood. Source of these receptors: a woman in her 30s in good health.

This clonotype was counted only a few times. The V gene is TRBV4-1, the J gene TRBJ2-1; 12 bases agree with TRBD1. The CDR3 length is 16 residues. V was pared by 6 bases and J by 7 bases, with 10 bases of the junction left unmatched. Germline V lookup: CDR1 MGHRA, CDR2 YSYEKL. The CDR3 sequence is CASRAVGTGGENEQFF. CDR3 nucleotide sequence: TGCGCCAGCAGGGCCGTTGGGACAGGGGGCGAAAATGAGCAGTTCTTC.

The chain couples TRBV10-3 to TRBJ1-1, with unresolved D. The CDR3 runs to 13 residues. Germline CDR1 ENHRY, CDR2 SYGVKD. Trimming left V 8 bases short and J 3 bases short, with 13 bases between. CDR3: CAIDLQPYTEAFF. The CDR3 coding sequence is TGTGCCATCGATTTGCAACCGTACACTGAAGCTTTCTTT.

This clonotype was counted ten times or more. The chain links TRBV20-1 to TRBJ2-5; D perhaps matches TRBD2 (6 bases). The germline CDR1 and CDR2 sequences are DFQATT and SNEGSKA (reference sequence). V was shortened by 3 bases and J by 2 bases, with 13 bases between the two germline ends. The CDR3 totals 14 residues. CDR3 residues: CSASAGKTQETQYF. The CDR3 DNA is TGCAGTGCTAGTGCGGGGAAGACTCAAGAGACCCAGTACTTC.

V usage is TRBV7-2 and J usage is TRBJ2-1; 9 bases match TRBD2. Germline assignment: CDR1 SGHTA and CDR2 FQGNSA. Trimming at V came to 2 bases and at J to 4 bases, leaving 3 bases not matched to a gene. The CDR3 sequence is 15 residues long. CDR3 loop: CASSLSGGNYNEQFF. The CDR3 DNA follows: TGTGCCAGCAGCTTAAGCGGGGGGAATTACAATGAGCAGTTCTTC.

Remarks on this clonotype: A much larger clone differs by one base, so this may be a read error. The rearrangement uses TRBV5-5 and TRBJ2-1; D perhaps matches TRBD1 (6 bases). The CDR3 consists of 15 residues. Per germline, CDR1 SGHKS and CDR2 YYEKEE (reference sequence). The CDR3 spells CAGSLRGTMGNEQFF. Written as DNA, the CDR3 is TGTGCCGGCAGCTTAAGAGGGACAATGGGGAATGAGCAGTTCTTC.

This clonotype occurred a few times. The genes are TRBV4-1 and TRBJ2-5; D perhaps matches TRBD1 (5 bases). The V end lost 4 bases, the J end lost 5 bases, and 14 bases lay between the germline ends. From germline, CDR1 is MGHRA and CDR2 YSYEKL. This CDR3 comprises 14 residues. This chain's CDR3 is CASSPRAGMETQYF. The CDR3 DNA reads TGCGCCAGCAGCCCCAGGGCAGGGATGGAGACCCAGTACTTC.

This clonotype was observed a handful of times. The rearrangement links TRBV12-3 or TRBV12-4 to TRBJ1-2; D unclear. V gave up 2 bases and J gave up 7 bases, with 8 bases separating them. The CDR3 length is 12 residues. The CDR3: CASSLSKGGYTF. The DNA for the CDR3 is TGTGCCAGCAGTTTATCTAAGGGTGGCTACACCTTC.

This clonotype occurred a few times. The chain joins TRBV20-1 to TRBJ2-7; D call uncertain. The J call may be wrong; the DNA end is better matched by TRBJ2-5. Germline CDR1 reads DFQATT; CDR2 reads SNEGSKA (reference sequence). The CDR3 extends over 14 amino acids. The CDR3 DNA reads as TGCAGTGCTAGAAGTAGCTCCGGCCCAGGGACCCAGTACTTC. Its protein product is CSARSSSGPGTQYF.